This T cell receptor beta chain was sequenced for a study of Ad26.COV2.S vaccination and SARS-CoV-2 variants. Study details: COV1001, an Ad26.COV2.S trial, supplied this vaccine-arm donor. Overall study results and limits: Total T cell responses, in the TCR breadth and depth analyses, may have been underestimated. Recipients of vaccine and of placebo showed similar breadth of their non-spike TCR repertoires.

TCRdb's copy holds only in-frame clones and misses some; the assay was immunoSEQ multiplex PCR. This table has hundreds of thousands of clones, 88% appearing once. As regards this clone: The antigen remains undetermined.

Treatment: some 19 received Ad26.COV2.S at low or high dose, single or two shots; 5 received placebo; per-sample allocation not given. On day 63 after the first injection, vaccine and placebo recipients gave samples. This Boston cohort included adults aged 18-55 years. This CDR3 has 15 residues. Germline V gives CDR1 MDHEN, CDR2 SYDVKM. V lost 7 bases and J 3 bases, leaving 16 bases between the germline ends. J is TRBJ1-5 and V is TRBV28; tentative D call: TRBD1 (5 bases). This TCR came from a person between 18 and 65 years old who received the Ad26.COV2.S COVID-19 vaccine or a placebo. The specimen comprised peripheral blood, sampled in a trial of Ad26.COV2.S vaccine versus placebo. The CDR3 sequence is CASNGGDPHNQPQHF. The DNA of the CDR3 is TGTGCCAGCAACGGGGGGGATCCCCACAATCAGCCCCAGCATTTT.